These T cell receptor beta chains were read from a single sample in a study of CD8+ T cells in alopecia areata. Using immunoSEQ multiplex PCR, the repertoire was profiled, and TCRdb retains in-frame clones only, with some absent. The top ten hold more than 13% of the sample, which has about 76,000 clones, approximately 29% seen once. The sample was CD8+ T cells sorted from blood, taken at week 4, from a patient treated with tofacitinib. The receptors come from a human donor with alopecia areata. Each CDR3 is given with its conserved first and last residue. Fields, in order: V gene, clone size, CDR3 protein. Part of the rows lack a size; the others show once, few, many or a class for expanded clones.

TRBV5-1,.,CASSLTNEQFF
TRBV27,few,CASSFRTGGAYGYTF
TRBV6-5,.,CASKLAGGVYEQYF
TRBV6-6,few,CASRSGRETQYF
TRBV7-9,few,CASSTADSLDSYEQYF
TRBV11-2,.,CASSWRLYEQYF
TRBV15,.,CATSRLPPGLAGVGQETQYF
TRBV4-1,.,CASSQGFRYNEQFF
TRBV9,.,CASSVGTYSYEQYF
TRBV25-1,few,CASSEYRDRTMNTEAFF
TRBV9,.,CASSPTDSRSEQFF
TRBV29-1,.,CSVGVTANYGYTF
TRBV27,few,CASRTAGELFF
TRBV29-1,.,CSVWKGSGELFF
TRBV5-6,few,CASSQAATYEQYF
TRBV30,few,CAWSVASGTYEQYF
TRBV29-1,few,CSVELPSGTFFAKNIQYF
TRBV27,.,CASSLLVREGLNEQFF
TRBV20-1,few,CSVGRGAQYF
TRBV13,.,CASSLTQRGYEQYF
TRBV5-1,.,CASSTGPDRIADTQYF
TRBV7-2,few,CASSVRGINQPQHF